Listed below are T cell receptor beta chains from one sample, sequenced in a study of CD8 T cells in Susac syndrome. One entry per CDR3 protein results from TCRdb running MiXCR on the immunoSEQ multiplex PCR reads. The table includes about 250,000 distinct CDR3 sequences, approximately 92% detected once. Sequencing was done on a sample of CD4+ T cells from PBMCs. These receptors all stem from a human donor with multiple sclerosis. CDR3s include the opening cysteine and the closing phenylalanine or tryptophan. The D gene is left open where the match is weak. Only some rows state a clone size, as once, few, many or a class for expanded clones.

D gene: NA
J gene: TRBJ1-5
clone size: few
V gene: TRBV12-3/TRBV12-4
CDR3 protein: CASSFTGGSNQPQHF
CDR3 DNA: TGTGCCAGCAGTTTCACCGGAGGAAGCAATCAGCCCCAGCATTTT

D gene: NA
J gene: TRBJ2-4
clone size: NA
V gene: TRBV6-2/TRBV6-3
CDR3 protein: CASSYTTRSSRSSIQYF
CDR3 DNA: TGTGCCAGCAGTTACACGACTCGGTCGAGCCGGTCAAGCATTCAGTACTTC

D gene: TRBD1
J gene: TRBJ1-1
clone size: once
V gene: TRBV5-4
CDR3 protein: CASSLGRGSEEAFF
CDR3 DNA: TGTGCCAGCAGCTTGGGCAGGGGGTCCGAGGAAGCTTTCTTT

D gene: NA
J gene: TRBJ1-5
clone size: NA
V gene: TRBV6-2/TRBV6-3
CDR3 protein: CASSYTLGQFGQPQHF
CDR3 DNA: TGTGCCAGCAGTTACACGCTTGGACAGTTCGGTCAGCCCCAGCATTTT

D gene: NA
J gene: TRBJ1-3
clone size: NA
V gene: TRBV13
CDR3 protein: CASSLRIAGRGNTIYF
CDR3 DNA: TGTGCCAGCAGCTTACGTATAGCAGGACGTGGAAACACCATATATTTT

D gene: NA
J gene: TRBJ1-1
clone size: once
V gene: TRBV2
CDR3 protein: CASSLEGGLNTEAFF
CDR3 DNA: TGTGCCAGCAGTTTGGAGGGCGGTTTGAACACTGAAGCTTTCTTT

D gene: TRBD2
J gene: TRBJ2-7
clone size: NA
V gene: TRBV5-1
CDR3 protein: CASSSLAGSSYEQYF
CDR3 DNA: TGCGCCAGCAGCTCGCTAGCGGGGTCCTCCTACGAGCAGTACTTC

D gene: NA
J gene: TRBJ2-7
clone size: NA
V gene: TRBV5-1
CDR3 protein: CASSLGVRGAEQYF
CDR3 DNA: TGCGCCAGCAGCTTGGGAGTTAGGGGCGCCGAGCAGTACTTC

D gene: TRBD2
J gene: TRBJ2-2
clone size: NA
V gene: TRBV24-1
CDR3 protein: CATSDRRSGGATGELFF
CDR3 DNA: TGTGCCACCAGTGATCGCCGTAGCGGGGGGGCCACCGGGGAGCTGTTTTTT

D gene: NA
J gene: TRBJ2-4
clone size: NA
V gene: TRBV2
CDR3 protein: CASSDWGSNIQYF
CDR3 DNA: TGTGCCAGCAGTGATTGGGGGAGTAACATTCAGTACTTC

D gene: NA
J gene: TRBJ2-2
clone size: NA
V gene: TRBV18
CDR3 protein: CASSPMAASGGELFF
CDR3 DNA: TGTGCCAGCTCACCAATGGCGGCCTCGGGCGGGGAGCTGTTTTTT

D gene: NA
J gene: TRBJ1-1
clone size: NA
V gene: TRBV25-1
CDR3 protein: CASRGTTWGEAFF
CDR3 DNA: TGTGCCAGCAGGGGGACGACCTGGGGAGAAGCTTTCTTT

D gene: NA
J gene: TRBJ1-1
clone size: NA
V gene: TRBV9
CDR3 protein: CASGRGAPTEAFF
CDR3 DNA: TGTGCCAGTGGGAGGGGGGCTCCCACTGAAGCTTTCTTT

D gene: NA
J gene: TRBJ1-1
clone size: NA
V gene: TRBV5-4
CDR3 protein: CASSSEPGPMEAEAFF
CDR3 DNA: TGTGCCAGCAGCTCCGAACCGGGACCCATGGAAGCTGAAGCTTTCTTT

D gene: TRBD2
J gene: TRBJ2-2
clone size: once
V gene: TRBV29-1
CDR3 protein: CSVRTSGNTGELFF
CDR3 DNA: TGCAGCGTTAGGACTAGCGGGAACACCGGGGAGCTGTTTTTT

D gene: NA
J gene: TRBJ1-4
clone size: once
V gene: TRBV20-1
CDR3 protein: CSARSGQLNEKLFF
CDR3 DNA: TGCAGTGCTAGATCCGGACAGCTTAATGAAAAACTGTTTTTT

D gene: NA
J gene: TRBJ1-2
clone size: NA
V gene: TRBV29-1
CDR3 protein: CSVVGGANYGYTF
CDR3 DNA: TGCAGCGTTGTGGGGGGCGCAAACTATGGCTACACCTTC

D gene: NA
J gene: TRBJ2-1
clone size: NA
V gene: TRBV4-1
CDR3 protein: CASSQDVGRSDEQFF
CDR3 DNA: TGCGCCAGCAGCCAAGATGTCGGCAGGTCAGATGAGCAGTTCTTC

D gene: NA
J gene: TRBJ2-2
clone size: NA
V gene: TRBV3-1
CDR3 protein: CASSKSGTVNTGELFF
CDR3 DNA: TGTGCCAGCAGCAAGAGCGGGACAGTTAACACCGGGGAGCTGTTTTTT

D gene: NA
J gene: TRBJ2-6
clone size: NA
V gene: TRBV5-1
CDR3 protein: CASSLDRVPGANVLTF
CDR3 DNA: TGCGCCAGCAGCTTGGACAGAGTCCCTGGGGCCAACGTCCTGACTTTC

D gene: NA
J gene: TRBJ1-2
clone size: once
V gene: TRBV9
CDR3 protein: CASMGRYGYTF
CDR3 DNA: TGTGCCAGCATGGGGCGGTATGGCTACACCTTC

D gene: TRBD1
J gene: TRBJ1-2
clone size: NA
V gene: TRBV30
CDR3 protein: CAWSDIDRQGDYGYTF
CDR3 DNA: TGTGCCTGGAGTGACATCGATCGGCAGGGGGACTATGGCTACACCTTC

D gene: TRBD2
J gene: TRBJ2-3
clone size: NA
V gene: TRBV4-2
CDR3 protein: CASSQDPPGGGADTQYF
CDR3 DNA: TGTGCCAGCAGCCAAGATCCTCCGGGAGGGGGTGCAGATACGCAGTATTTT

D gene: TRBD1
J gene: TRBJ1-5
clone size: NA
V gene: TRBV5-1
CDR3 protein: CASSPGGKDQPQHF
CDR3 DNA: TGCGCCAGCAGCCCAGGGGGCAAGGATCAGCCCCAGCATTTT

D gene: NA
J gene: TRBJ2-7
clone size: NA
V gene: TRBV4-1
CDR3 protein: CASSQGTATFYEQYF
CDR3 DNA: TGCGCCAGCAGCCAAGGGACCGCGACATTCTACGAGCAGTACTTC

D gene: NA
J gene: TRBJ1-3
clone size: NA
V gene: TRBV29-1
CDR3 protein: CSARGGNTIYF
CDR3 DNA: TGCAGCGCCCGAGGGGGAAACACCATATATTTT

D gene: NA
J gene: TRBJ1-1
clone size: NA
V gene: TRBV12-3/TRBV12-4
CDR3 protein: CASSFNGQLNTEAFF
CDR3 DNA: TGTGCCAGCAGTTTCAACGGCCAGCTGAACACTGAAGCTTTCTTT

D gene: TRBD2
J gene: TRBJ2-5
clone size: NA
V gene: TRBV7-6
CDR3 protein: CASSNASGGVETQYF
CDR3 DNA: TGTGCCAGCAGCAATGCTAGCGGGGGCGTTGAGACCCAGTACTTC

D gene: NA
J gene: TRBJ1-1
clone size: NA
V gene: TRBV12-3/TRBV12-4
CDR3 protein: CASSFGQAVTEAFF
CDR3 DNA: TGTGCCAGCAGTTTCGGGCAGGCTGTGACTGAAGCTTTCTTT

D gene: NA
J gene: TRBJ1-3
clone size: NA
V gene: TRBV30
CDR3 protein: CAWSHPADVRSGNTIYF
CDR3 DNA: TGTGCCTGGAGTCATCCGGCTGACGTACGCTCTGGAAACACCATATATTTT

D gene: NA
J gene: TRBJ1-2
clone size: NA
V gene: TRBV24-1
CDR3 protein: CANPGGGSGYGYTF
CDR3 DNA: TGTGCCAATCCTGGAGGAGGGTCGGGCTATGGCTACACCTTC

D gene: TRBD1
J gene: TRBJ1-2
clone size: NA
V gene: TRBV20-1
CDR3 protein: CSAPPDRVNGYTF
CDR3 DNA: TGCAGTGCCCCTCCGGACAGGGTGAATGGCTACACCTTC

D gene: TRBD1
J gene: TRBJ1-2
clone size: NA
V gene: TRBV6-6
CDR3 protein: CASSLDREVSGYTF
CDR3 DNA: TGTGCCAGCAGCCTAGACAGGGAGGTCTCTGGCTACACCTTC

D gene: TRBD1
J gene: TRBJ2-7
clone size: NA
V gene: TRBV27
CDR3 protein: CACRTGKGILYEQYF
CDR3 DNA: TGTGCCTGTCGGACAGGGAAAGGGATACTCTACGAGCAGTACTTC

D gene: NA
J gene: TRBJ2-6
clone size: NA
V gene: TRBV28
CDR3 protein: CASSFKPASGANVLTF
CDR3 DNA: TGTGCCAGCAGTTTTAAGCCGGCCTCTGGGGCCAACGTCCTGACTTTC

D gene: NA
J gene: TRBJ1-3
clone size: NA
V gene: TRBV3-1
CDR3 protein: CASSQPSRAGNTIYF
CDR3 DNA: TGTGCCAGCAGCCAGCCTTCCCGGGCAGGAAACACCATATATTTT

D gene: NA
J gene: TRBJ2-7
clone size: NA
V gene: TRBV12-3/TRBV12-4
CDR3 protein: CASSWGRPPYEQYF
CDR3 DNA: TGTGCCAGCAGTTGGGGACGGCCCCCCTACGAGCAGTACTTC

D gene: NA
J gene: TRBJ2-5
clone size: NA
V gene: TRBV12-3/TRBV12-4
CDR3 protein: CASKGDVETQYF
CDR3 DNA: TGTGCCAGCAAGGGGGACGTGGAGACCCAGTACTTC

D gene: NA
J gene: TRBJ1-5
clone size: NA
V gene: TRBV20-1
CDR3 protein: CSARDIKLAGSNQPQHF
CDR3 DNA: TGCAGTGCTAGAGATATTAAATTGGCAGGCTCCAATCAGCCCCAGCATTTT

D gene: NA
J gene: TRBJ1-2
clone size: NA
V gene: TRBV19
CDR3 protein: CASRQRGGYTF
CDR3 DNA: TGTGCCAGTAGACAGAGGGGTGGCTACACCTTC

D gene: TRBD1
J gene: TRBJ2-7
clone size: NA
V gene: TRBV5-1
CDR3 protein: CASRPGTGNHEQYF
CDR3 DNA: TGCGCCAGCAGACCCGGGACAGGGAACCACGAGCAGTACTTC

D gene: NA
J gene: TRBJ2-5
clone size: NA
V gene: TRBV5-4
CDR3 protein: CASIPRGLAGDQETQYF
CDR3 DNA: TGTGCCAGCATCCCAAGGGGGCTAGCGGGCGACCAAGAGACCCAGTACTTC

D gene: NA
J gene: TRBJ1-4
clone size: NA
V gene: TRBV19
CDR3 protein: CASSIQVTNEKLFF
CDR3 DNA: TGTGCCAGTAGTATTCAAGTTACTAATGAAAAACTGTTTTTT

D gene: NA
J gene: TRBJ1-5
clone size: NA
V gene: TRBV7-9
CDR3 protein: CASSFGGSGGQPQHF
CDR3 DNA: TGTGCCAGCAGCTTTGGGGGCTCGGGGGGTCAGCCCCAGCATTTT

D gene: TRBD1
J gene: TRBJ1-6
clone size: NA
V gene: TRBV5-1
CDR3 protein: CASSLEGQGNSPLHF
CDR3 DNA: TGCGCCAGCAGCTTGGAGGGACAGGGCAATTCACCCCTCCACTTT

D gene: NA
J gene: TRBJ2-1
clone size: NA
V gene: TRBV7-3
CDR3 protein: CASSSKQESSHEQFF
CDR3 DNA: TGTGCCAGCAGCTCTAAGCAGGAGTCATCCCATGAGCAGTTCTTC

D gene: NA
J gene: TRBJ1-5
clone size: few
V gene: TRBV3-1
CDR3 protein: CASSQGGGQPQHF
CDR3 DNA: TGTGCCAGCAGCCAAGGTGGGGGTCAGCCCCAGCATTTT

D gene: NA
J gene: TRBJ2-3
clone size: NA
V gene: TRBV2
CDR3 protein: CATKGGIGTDTQYF
CDR3 DNA: TGTGCCACCAAAGGCGGGATAGGGACAGATACGCAGTATTTT

D gene: NA
J gene: TRBJ2-1
clone size: NA
V gene: TRBV11-3
CDR3 protein: CASSFPLTSNEQFF
CDR3 DNA: TGTGCCAGCAGCTTCCCCCTTACTAGCAATGAGCAGTTCTTC

D gene: NA
J gene: TRBJ2-4
clone size: NA
V gene: TRBV6-6
CDR3 protein: CASSYSFGQNIQYF
CDR3 DNA: TGTGCCAGCAGTTACTCGTTCGGCCAAAACATTCAGTACTTC

D gene: NA
J gene: TRBJ1-2
clone size: NA
V gene: TRBV14
CDR3 protein: CASSPTVSYGYTF
CDR3 DNA: TGTGCCAGCAGCCCGACAGTATCCTATGGCTACACCTTC

D gene: NA
J gene: TRBJ1-2
clone size: NA
V gene: TRBV28
CDR3 protein: CASSSGVVGEGYTF
CDR3 DNA: TGTGCCAGCAGTTCCGGAGTCGTGGGGGAAGGCTACACCTTC

D gene: NA
J gene: TRBJ1-1
clone size: NA
V gene: TRBV6-1
CDR3 protein: CASSPRPDNTEAFF
CDR3 DNA: TGTGCCAGCAGCCCTCGGCCAGACAACACTGAAGCTTTCTTT

D gene: NA
J gene: TRBJ2-2
clone size: NA
V gene: TRBV6-5
CDR3 protein: CASFNGASTGELFF
CDR3 DNA: TGTGCCAGTTTCAACGGGGCTAGCACCGGGGAGCTGTTTTTT

D gene: TRBD1
J gene: TRBJ1-1
clone size: NA
V gene: TRBV19
CDR3 protein: CASSTLATGAGTEAFF
CDR3 DNA: TGTGCCAGTAGTACCCTAGCGACAGGGGCGGGCACTGAAGCTTTCTTT